The rows below give T cell receptor beta chains drawn from one sample of a study of response to subunit inactivated influenza vaccine. TCRdb redid the calling of the RT-PCR reads with MiXCR, one entry per CDR3 protein. The sample yields 500,000 to 700,000 distinct CDR3 sequences, approximately 20% seen once. The same sample was also studied in work on T cells expressing NK-cell markers.

The sample consisted of CD4+ T cells sorted from PBMCs, taken approximately 13 days after vaccination. The receptors originated from a man in his fifties who received an inactivated influenza vaccine. The CDR3 runs from the conserved cysteine through the conserved F or W. A D gene is named only where the DNA matches it firmly. Only part of the rows carry a size: once, few, many, or a class if the clone is expanded.

DNA | CDR3 | J | V | size | D
TGCGCCAGCAGCCAAGAGCTGACAGCCAACTATGGCTACACCTTC | CASSQELTANYGYTF | TRBJ1-2 | TRBV4-3 | few | .
TGTGCCAGCAGCCACAACAGGGATTCGAACTATGGCTACACCTTC | CASSHNRDSNYGYTF | TRBJ1-2 | TRBV3-1 | . | .
TGTGCCAGCAGCTTAGCGGGAGTGTCCTCCTACGAGCAGTACTTC | CASSLAGVSSYEQYF | TRBJ2-7 | TRBV11-2 | many | .
TGTGCCAGCAGCATCTACCAGGACACCCTACGATTCACAGATACGCAGTATTTT | CASSIYQDTLRFTDTQYF | TRBJ2-3 | TRBV11-1 | . | .
TGTGCCAGCTCCACCTCGACACTCCTTAAAGAGACCCAGTACTTC | CASSTSTLLKETQYF | TRBJ2-5 | TRBV6-4 | . | .
TGCAGCGTTGCCGGGAATGAAAATCAGCCCCAGCATTTT | CSVAGNENQPQHF | TRBJ1-5 | TRBV29-1 | . | .
TGTGCCAGCAGCTTTAGGGGGGGTGAGCAGTTCTTC | CASSFRGGEQFF | TRBJ2-1 | TRBV3-1 | few | .
TGTGCCAGCAGCCCCTATGGACGCTTTAATAAGGATGAGCAGTTCTTC | CASSPYGRFNKDEQFF | TRBJ2-1 | TRBV7-9 | . | .
TGCGCCAGCAGCTTGGGGGGGGGCCCCCGTCAGCCCCAGCATTTT | CASSLGGGPRQPQHF | TRBJ1-5 | TRBV5-1 | . | .
TGTGCCAGCAGCCAGGTCCTGCGCGGCAGCTCCTACGAGCAGTACTTC | CASSQVLRGSSYEQYF | TRBJ2-7 | TRBV14 | once | .
TGTGCCAGCAGAGCCAGTGTTAATGAGCAGTTCTTC | CASRASVNEQFF | TRBJ2-1 | TRBV28 | . | .
TGTGCCAGCAGCTTAGGGACTAAAGGAGGAGAGACCCAGTACTTC | CASSLGTKGGETQYF | TRBJ2-5 | TRBV7-9 | . | .
TGTGCCAGCAGCGCAGATCCAGGTACCTACGAGCAGTACTTC | CASSADPGTYEQYF | TRBJ2-7 | TRBV9 | many | .
TGCGCCAGCAGCTTTAGGGCCGGCGGCACAGATACGCAGTATTTT | CASSFRAGGTDTQYF | TRBJ2-3 | TRBV5-1 | few | .
TGCAGTCCTCGTCGGGGGACTAGCGGAACCTACGAGCAGTACTTC | CSPRRGTSGTYEQYF | TRBJ2-7 | TRBV20-1 | . | TRBD2
TGCGCCAGCAGCCAACTACCCGGGACTAGCGGGGACAATGAGCAGTTCTTC | CASSQLPGTSGDNEQFF | TRBJ2-1 | TRBV4-1 | . | TRBD2
TGTGCCATCAGTGAGCCTGGGGTAGCGACAGATACGCAGTATTTT | CAISEPGVATDTQYF | TRBJ2-3 | TRBV10-3 | . | .
TGTGCCAGCAGCTCCGGACGGAATAGCAATCAGCCCCAGCATTTT | CASSSGRNSNQPQHF | TRBJ1-5 | TRBV4-2 | many | .
TGTGCCACCGGGGGACTAGCGGGAAACGAGCAGTACTTC | CATGGLAGNEQYF | TRBJ2-7 | TRBV10-3 | few | TRBD2
TGTGCCACCGCAGCATCCCCCGACAGCCTAAACACCGGGGAGCTGTTTTTT | CATAASPDSLNTGELFF | TRBJ2-2 | TRBV24-1 | . | .
TGTGCCAGCAGTTCACAGGGGGTAGCCAAAAACATTCAGTACTTC | CASSSQGVAKNIQYF | TRBJ2-4 | TRBV6-5 | . | TRBD1
TGTGCCAGCAGTTTAAGCGGGGCATTTGTAAAAAATGGCTACACCTTC | CASSLSGAFVKNGYTF | TRBJ1-2 | TRBV12-3/TRBV12-4 | . | .
TGCAGTGCTAGCTCCCGGACATCACGATACGAGCAGTACTTC | CSASSRTSRYEQYF | TRBJ2-7 | TRBV20-1 | few | .
TGTGCCAGCAGGCAAATTAGCGGGGTCTCCTACGAGCAGTACTTC | CASRQISGVSYEQYF | TRBJ2-7 | TRBV21-1 | few | .
TGTGCCAGCAGTTTACTGCCAGGCCGCGGCGAGCAGTACTTC | CASSLLPGRGEQYF | TRBJ2-7 | TRBV12-3/TRBV12-4 | . | .
TGTGCCAGCAGTTATGGGACAGCCTCGCCCCTCCACTTT | CASSYGTASPLHF | TRBJ1-6 | TRBV6-2/TRBV6-3 | . | TRBD1
TGTGCCAGCAGCCAAAGCCGGGTTGAGCAGTTCTTC | CASSQSRVEQFF | TRBJ2-1 | TRBV14 | . | .
TGTGCCAGCAGCCCCCAGTGGACTAGTGTGTTTCAGGGCGGGGAGCTGTTTTTT | CASSPQWTSVFQGGELFF | TRBJ2-2 | TRBV4-2 | . | TRBD2
TGTGCCAGCAGCTCCCAATCGGGCCCAGATACGCAGTATTTT | CASSSQSGPDTQYF | TRBJ2-3 | TRBV7-2 | . | .
TGTGCCACTACCCGGGTGGAAGGCACAGATACGCAGTATTTT | CATTRVEGTDTQYF | TRBJ2-3 | TRBV6-1 | few | .
TGTGCCTGGGACCAAGGGAGGGAGACCCAGTACTTC | CAWDQGRETQYF | TRBJ2-5 | TRBV30 | . | .
TGCGCCAGCAGCCAGGGGGGTGGCGAGCAGTACTTC | CASSQGGGEQYF | TRBJ2-7 | TRBV5-1 | few | .
TGTGCCTGGAGTGTTCCCGTGAGCTCCTACAATGAGCAGTTCTTC | CAWSVPVSSYNEQFF | TRBJ2-1 | TRBV30 | . | .
TGCAGTGCTGGCAAGGGACAGACCGGGGAGCTGTTTTTT | CSAGKGQTGELFF | TRBJ2-2 | TRBV20-1 | . | TRBD1
TGTGCCAGCAGCGGCCTACAGGGGGCCGGAACAGATACGCAGTATTTT | CASSGLQGAGTDTQYF | TRBJ2-3 | TRBV2 | . | TRBD1
TGCGCCAGCAGCTTGTCTTCCAGCGGGAGCCATGAGCAGTTCTTC | CASSLSSSGSHEQFF | TRBJ2-1 | TRBV5-1 | once | TRBD2
TGTGCCAGCAGCCAAGACCGAGACGCCGCAGATACGCAGTATTTT | CASSQDRDAADTQYF | TRBJ2-3 | TRBV7-2 | few | .
TGCAGTGTCCAGGGGATTAACACCGGGGAGCTGTTTTTT | CSVQGINTGELFF | TRBJ2-2 | TRBV20-1 | . | .
TGCAGTGCTAGGGGGAGGGTGTCCGGGGAGCTGTTTTTT | CSARGRVSGELFF | TRBJ2-2 | TRBV20-1 | . | TRBD2
TGCAGTGCTAGGCCGGGTGGGACCAAAAACATTCAGTACTTC | CSARPGGTKNIQYF | TRBJ2-4 | TRBV20-1 | . | .
TGCAGTGCTCGGACAGGGACCCATCTCTCCTACAATGAGCAGTTCTTC | CSARTGTHLSYNEQFF | TRBJ2-1 | TRBV20-1 | . | TRBD1
TGTGCCAGCAGCCAATGGCGGGAGAACACCGGGGAGCTGTTTTTT | CASSQWRENTGELFF | TRBJ2-2 | TRBV5-6 | . | .